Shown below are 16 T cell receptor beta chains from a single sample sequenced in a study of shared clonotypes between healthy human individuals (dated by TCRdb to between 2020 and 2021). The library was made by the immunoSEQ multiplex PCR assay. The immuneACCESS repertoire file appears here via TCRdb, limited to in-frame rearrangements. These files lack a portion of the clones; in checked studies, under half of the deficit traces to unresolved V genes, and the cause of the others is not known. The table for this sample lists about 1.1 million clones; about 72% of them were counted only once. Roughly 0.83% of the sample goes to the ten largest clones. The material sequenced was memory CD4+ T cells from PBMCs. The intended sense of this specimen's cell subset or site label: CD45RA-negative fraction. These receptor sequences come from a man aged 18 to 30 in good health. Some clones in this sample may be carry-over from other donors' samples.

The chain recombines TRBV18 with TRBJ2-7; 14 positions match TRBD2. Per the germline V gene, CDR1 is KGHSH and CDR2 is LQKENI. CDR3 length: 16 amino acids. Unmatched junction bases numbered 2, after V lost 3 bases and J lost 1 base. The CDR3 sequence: CASSPGTSGRSYEQYF. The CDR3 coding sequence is TGTGCCAGCTCACCCGGGACTAGCGGGAGATCCTACGAGCAGTACTTC.

The CDR3 loop is CASSLSGGVTNEKLFF. CDR3 bases: TGTGCCAGCAGCTTATCAGGGGGCGTAACTAATGAAAAACTGTTTTTT. This chain uses TRBV13 with TRBJ1-4; 8 bases align to TRBD1. Germline values: CDR1 PRHDT, CDR2 FYEKMQ (reference sequence). The CDR3 has 16 residues. J lost 1 base, V lost 2 bases, and 3 bases had no gene match. The whole variable domain, remainder taken from reference TRBV13 and TRBJ1-4, is AAGVIQSPRHLIKEKRETATLKCYPIPRHDTVYWYQQGPGQDPQFLISFYEKMQSDKGSIPDRFSAQQFSDYHSELNMSSLELGDSALYFCASSLSGGVTNEKLFFGSGTQLSVL.

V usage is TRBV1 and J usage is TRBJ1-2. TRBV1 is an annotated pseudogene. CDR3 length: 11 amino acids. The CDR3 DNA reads TGCACCAGCAGACGAATAGGTGGCTACACCTTC. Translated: CTSRRIGGYTF.

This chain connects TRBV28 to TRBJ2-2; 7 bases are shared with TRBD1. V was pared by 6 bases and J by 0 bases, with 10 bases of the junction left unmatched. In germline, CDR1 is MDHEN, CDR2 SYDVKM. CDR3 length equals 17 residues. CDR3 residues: CASSQTSGTANTGELFF. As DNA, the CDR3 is TGTGCCAGCAGCCAGACGTCGGGGACAGCGAACACCGGGGAGCTGTTTTTT.

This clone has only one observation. In nucleotides, the CDR3 is TGTGCCAGCAGCGAGGGACTGGGTAATGAAAAACTGTTTTTT. Translation gives CASSEGLGNEKLFF. V gene TRBV11-2 combines with J gene TRBJ1-4; TRBD1 might be the D (5 bases). Germline values: CDR1 SGHAT, CDR2 FQNNGV. This CDR3 spans 14 amino acids. V was trimmed by 5 bases and J by 4 bases, leaving 11 bases between them.

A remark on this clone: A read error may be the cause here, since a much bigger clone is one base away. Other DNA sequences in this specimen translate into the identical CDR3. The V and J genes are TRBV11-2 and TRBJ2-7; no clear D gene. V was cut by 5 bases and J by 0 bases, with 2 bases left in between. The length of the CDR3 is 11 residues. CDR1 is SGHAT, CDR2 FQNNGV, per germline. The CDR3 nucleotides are TGTGCCAGCAGCGTCTCCTACGAGCAGTACTTC. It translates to CASSVSYEQYF.

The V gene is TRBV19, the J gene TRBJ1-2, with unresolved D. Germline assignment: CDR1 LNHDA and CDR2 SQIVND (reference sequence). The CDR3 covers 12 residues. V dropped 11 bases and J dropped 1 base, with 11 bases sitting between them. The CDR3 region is CASSAHNYGYTF. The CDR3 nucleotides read TGTGCCTCCTCCGCCCATAACTATGGCTACACCTTC.

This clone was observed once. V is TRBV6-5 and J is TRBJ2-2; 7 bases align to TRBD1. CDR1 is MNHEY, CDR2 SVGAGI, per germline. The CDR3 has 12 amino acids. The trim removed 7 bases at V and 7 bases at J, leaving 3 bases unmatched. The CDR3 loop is CASNRGDGELFF. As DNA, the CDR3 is TGTGCCAGCAACAGGGGTGACGGGGAGCTGTTTTTT.

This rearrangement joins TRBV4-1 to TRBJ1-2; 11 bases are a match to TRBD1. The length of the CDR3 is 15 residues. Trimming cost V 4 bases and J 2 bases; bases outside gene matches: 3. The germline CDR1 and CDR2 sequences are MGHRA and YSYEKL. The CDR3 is CASSPGQGGNYGYTF. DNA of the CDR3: TGCGCCAGCAGCCCGGGACAGGGGGGAAACTATGGCTACACCTTC.

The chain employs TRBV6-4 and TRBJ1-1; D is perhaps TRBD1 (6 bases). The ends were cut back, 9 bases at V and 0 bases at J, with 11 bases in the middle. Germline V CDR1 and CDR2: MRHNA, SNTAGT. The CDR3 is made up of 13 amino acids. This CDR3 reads CARAGDMNTEAFF. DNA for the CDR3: TGTGCCAGGGCAGGGGACATGAACACTGAAGCTTTCTTT.

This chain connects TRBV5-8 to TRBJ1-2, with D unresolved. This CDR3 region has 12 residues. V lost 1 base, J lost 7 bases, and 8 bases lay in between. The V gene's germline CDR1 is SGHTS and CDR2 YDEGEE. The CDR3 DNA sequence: TGTGCCAGCAGCTTGCGACTCTTTGGCTACACCTTC. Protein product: CASSLRLFGYTF.

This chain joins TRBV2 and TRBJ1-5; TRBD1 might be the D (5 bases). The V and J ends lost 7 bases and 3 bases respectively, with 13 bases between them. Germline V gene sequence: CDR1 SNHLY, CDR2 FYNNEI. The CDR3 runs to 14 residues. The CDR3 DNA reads TGTGCCAGCAATGGCAGGGCAGTCAATCAGCCCCAGCATTTT. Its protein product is CASNGRAVNQPQHF.

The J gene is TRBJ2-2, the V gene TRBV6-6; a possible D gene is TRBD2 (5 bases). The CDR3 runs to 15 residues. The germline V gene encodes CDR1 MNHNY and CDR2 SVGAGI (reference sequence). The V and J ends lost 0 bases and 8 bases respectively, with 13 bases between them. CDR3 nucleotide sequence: TGTGCCAGCAGTTACTCAGTCCGGGGAGTGGGGGAGCTGTTTTTT. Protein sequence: CASSYSVRGVGELFF.

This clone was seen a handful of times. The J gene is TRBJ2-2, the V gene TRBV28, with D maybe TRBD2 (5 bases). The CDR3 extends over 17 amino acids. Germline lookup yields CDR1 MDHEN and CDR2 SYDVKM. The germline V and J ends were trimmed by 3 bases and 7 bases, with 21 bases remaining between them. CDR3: CASSFIWLSLEDGELFF. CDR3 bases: TGTGCCAGCAGTTTTATATGGCTAAGCTTGGAGGACGGGGAGCTGTTTTTT.

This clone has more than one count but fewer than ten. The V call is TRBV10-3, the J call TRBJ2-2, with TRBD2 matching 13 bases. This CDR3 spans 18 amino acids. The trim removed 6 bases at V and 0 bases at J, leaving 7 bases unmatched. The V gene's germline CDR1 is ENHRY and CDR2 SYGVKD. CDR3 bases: TGTGCCATCAGCAAAACCGGGACTAGCGGGGCGAACACCGGGGAGCTGTTTTTT. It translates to CAISKTGTSGANTGELFF.

CDR3 coding DNA: TGTGCCAGCAGCCGAAGGACTGGCACAGATACGCAGTATTTT. Encoded protein: CASSRRTGTDTQYF. V and J are TRBV11-3 and TRBJ2-3, with D perhaps TRBD2 (5 bases). With 5 bases removed from V and 1 base from J, the gap between germline ends came to 10 bases. The germline V gene encodes CDR1 SGHNT and CDR2 YENEEA. This CDR3 spans 14 amino acids.